This TCR beta chain originates from a study of blood T cell repertoires in COVID-19. The assay was immunoSEQ multiplex PCR, and TCRdb's table has in-frame clones only and misses some. Of roughly 250,000 clones listed, around 92% are singletons. V lost 2 bases and J lost 7; bases outside the gene matches: 7. Germline values: CDR1 WSHSY, CDR2 SAAADI. This CDR3 region has 17 residues. The rearrangement joins TRBV10-2 to TRBJ2-1, with 14 bases lining up with TRBD2. The sample was peripheral blood. The TCR originated in a person under 35 with COVID-19, enrolled during active disease. The CDR3 nucleotides are TGCGCCAGCAGTGAGACCCCGGGACTAGCGGGAGTAAATGAGCAGTTCTTC. Its protein product is CASSETPGLAGVNEQFF.